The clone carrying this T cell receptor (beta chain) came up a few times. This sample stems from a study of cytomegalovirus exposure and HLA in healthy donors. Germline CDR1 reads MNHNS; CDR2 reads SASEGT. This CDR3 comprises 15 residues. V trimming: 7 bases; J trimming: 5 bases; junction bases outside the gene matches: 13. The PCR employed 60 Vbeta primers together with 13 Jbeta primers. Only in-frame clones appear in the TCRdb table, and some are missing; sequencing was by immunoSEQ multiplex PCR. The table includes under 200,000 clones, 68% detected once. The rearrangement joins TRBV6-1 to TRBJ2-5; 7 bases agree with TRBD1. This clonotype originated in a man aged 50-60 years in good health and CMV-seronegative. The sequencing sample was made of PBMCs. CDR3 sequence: CASTRRGHAMETQYF. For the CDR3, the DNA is TGTGCCAGCACCCGAAGGGGGCATGCAATGGAGACCCAGTACTTC.